These 21 T cell receptor beta chains were all obtained from the same sample, sequenced in a study of blood T cell repertoires in COVID-19 (dated by TCRdb to the early 2020s). Libraries were built with the immunoSEQ multiplex PCR assay. TCRdb provides this immuneACCESS table in a form limited to in-frame rearrangements. Some clones are lacking; in checked studies, under half of them reflect an unresolved V gene, and why the rest are absent is not known. The sample table records 400,000 or so clones; around 90% of these occur just once. Together, the top ten hold around 1.9% of the sample. The material sequenced was PBMCs or T cells enriched from blood (not recorded which). These receptor sequences come from a woman aged 40 to 49 with acute COVID-19.

This clone came up once. V usage is TRBV6-2 or TRBV6-3 and J usage is TRBJ1-1; no clear D gene. CDR3 size: 14 residues. The ends were cut back, 4 bases at V and 1 base at J, with 10 bases in the middle. Germline CDR1 is MNHEY and CDR2 is SVGEGT. The CDR3 nucleotides read TGTGCCAGCAGTTTGACCACTAAGAACACTGAAGCTTTCTTT. Protein product: CASSLTTKNTEAFF.

The chain uses TRBV30 and TRBJ1-1; TRBD1 matches at 8 bases. This CDR3 is 16 amino acids long. V lost 0 bases and J lost 2; bases outside the gene matches: 8. Germline CDR1 is GTSNPN and CDR2 is SVGIG (reference sequence). The CDR3 loop is CAWSVHAGQENTEAFF. Written as DNA, the CDR3 is TGTGCCTGGAGTGTACATGCGGGACAGGAAAACACTGAAGCTTTCTTT.

The chain combines TRBV7-9 with TRBJ1-2; 7 nucleotides match TRBD1. CDR1 and CDR2 (germline): SEHNR, FQNEAQ (reference sequence). This CDR3 is 16 amino acids long. V dropped 1 base and J dropped 0; count of bases not matched to a gene: 5. CDR3 region: CASSLGGQEANYGYTF. The CDR3 bases are TGTGCCAGCAGCTTAGGCGGACAGGAGGCTAACTATGGCTACACCTTC.

The chain uses TRBV10-1 and TRBJ2-2; the match to TRBD2 covers 10 bases. Trimming took 7 bases from V and 10 from J; bases not matched to a gene: 30. Germline V gene lookup returns CDR1 WNHNN and CDR2 SYGVQD (reference sequence). The CDR3 sequence is 21 residues long. CDR3 bases: TGCGCCAGCAAAAATAGCGGGGGGCCCTTTATTCCGCGAACATTCCCCAAGGAGCTGTTTTTT. Translated: CASKNSGGPFIPRTFPKELFF.

The J gene is TRBJ1-2, the V gene TRBV10-2; D gene unclear. Germline CDR1 WSHSY, CDR2 SAAADI. Trimming took off 1 base at V and 0 bases at J, with 12 bases between the two ends. This CDR3 is 16 amino acids long. CDR3 nucleotides: TGCGCCAGCAGTGAGTACGCGGGCACGCCTAACTATGGCTACACCTTC. It specifies CASSEYAGTPNYGYTF.

V usage is TRBV19 and J usage is TRBJ2-6; TRBD2 is a possible D gene (6 bases). Looked up from germline, CDR1 is LNHDA and CDR2 is SQIVND (reference sequence). Trimming removed 5 bases from V and 0 bases from J, with 14 bases in between. The CDR3 covers 17 residues. Here the CDR3 reads CASSAGLKLSGANVLTF. The DNA of the CDR3 is TGTGCCAGTAGTGCGGGACTGAAGCTCTCTGGGGCCAACGTCCTGACTTTC.

This chain uses TRBV2 with TRBJ1-1; 7 bases align to TRBD1. Germline CDR1 is SNHLY and CDR2 is FYNNEI. There are 14 residues in the CDR3. The junction had 11 bases not matched to a gene; V was cut back by 8 bases and J by 5 bases. CDR3 nucleotide sequence: TGTGCCAGCGCCCCACGACAGGGAAGGACTGAAGCTTTCTTT. Translating it yields CASAPRQGRTEAFF.

This chain links TRBV5-4 with TRBJ2-3; 7 nucleotides align to TRBD2. Looked up from germline, CDR1 is SGHNT and CDR2 is YYREEE (reference sequence). This CDR3 contains 15 residues. V shed 4 bases, J shed 3 bases, and the junction held 8 bases outside the gene matches. The CDR3 sequence is CASSPEKGLTDTQYF. Written as DNA, the CDR3 is TGTGCCAGCAGCCCCGAGAAGGGACTAACAGATACGCAGTATTTT.

This rearrangement joins TRBV2 to TRBJ1-1; 9 nucleotides align to TRBD1. Losses at the gene ends were 1 base for V and 0 bases for J; bases not matched to a gene: 6. The CDR3 is made up of 17 amino acids. Germline V gene lookup returns CDR1 SNHLY and CDR2 FYNNEI. CDR3 in amino acids: CASSEGDRAFVNTEAFF. In nucleotides, the CDR3 is TGTGCCAGCAGTGAAGGGGACAGGGCCTTCGTGAACACTGAAGCTTTCTTT.

The rearrangement uses TRBV20-1 and TRBJ1-3; D is uncertain. The CDR3 consists of 11 residues. The germline V and J ends were trimmed by 7 bases and 3 bases, with 7 bases remaining between them. Germline V gives CDR1 DFQATT, CDR2 SNEGSKA (reference sequence). DNA of the CDR3: TGCAGTGTCCCACATGGAAACACCATATATTTT. Protein sequence: CSVPHGNTIYF.

The chain carries TRBV6-5 and TRBJ2-1; 13 bases line up with TRBD2. The germline V gene encodes CDR1 MNHEY and CDR2 SVGAGI. The CDR3 consists of 16 residues. The V segment lost 2 bases and the J segment 10 bases; nucleotides outside the gene matches: 8. CDR3: CASSYGTSGAAREQFF. CDR3 DNA: TGTGCCAGCAGTTACGGGACTAGCGGGGCGGCAAGAGAGCAGTTCTTC.

This clone was counted once. The chain is built from TRBV7-8 and TRBJ2-7; 7 nucleotides agree with TRBD2. The V gene's germline CDR1 is SGHVS and CDR2 FQNEAQ. V lost 5 bases, J lost 2 bases, and 6 bases stayed unmatched. The CDR3 is made up of 14 amino acids. CDR3 residues: CASSPGTTTYEQYF. The CDR3, as DNA: TGTGCCAGCAGCCCCGGGACTACCACCTACGAGCAGTACTTC.

The rearrangement uses TRBV18 and TRBJ1-2; 10 bases are shared with TRBD1. CDR3 length equals 15 residues. Losses at the gene ends were 1 base for V and 4 bases for J; bases not matched to a gene: 3. Germline-derived CDR1 and CDR2 are KGHSH and LQKENI. CDR3 sequence (DNA): TGTGCCAGCTCACCACTGGGACAGGGGTCCTATGGCTACACCTTC. This sequence encodes CASSPLGQGSYGYTF.

This chain connects TRBV5-1 to TRBJ2-3; TRBD1 agrees at 7 bases. V was pared by 5 bases and J by 3 bases, with 15 bases of the junction left unmatched. Germline V CDR1 and CDR2: SGHRS, YFSETQ. The CDR3 has 17 residues. CDR3 bases: TGCGCCAGCAGTCTCAAACTGGAGACAGGGTGGACAGATACGCAGTATTTT. Residues: CASSLKLETGWTDTQYF.

The chain recombines TRBV19 with TRBJ2-2; D unresolved. Germline lookup yields CDR1 LNHDA and CDR2 SQIVND (reference sequence). The CDR3 runs to 16 residues. The germline V and J ends were trimmed by 3 bases and 3 bases, with 14 bases remaining between them. The DNA of the CDR3 is TGTGCCAGTAGTATCCCGGAACACTATTACACCGGGGAGCTGTTTTTT. This translates into CASSIPEHYYTGELFF. The entire variable domain, with the rest obtained from reference TRBV19 and TRBJ2-2, is as follows: DGGITQSPKYLFRKEGQNVTLSCEQNLNHDAMYWYRQDPGQGLRLIYYSQIVNDFQKGDIAEGYSVSREKKESFPLTVTSAQKNPTAFYLCASSIPEHYYTGELFFGEGSRLTVL.

The V call is TRBV18, the J call TRBJ1-1; 8 nucleotides line up with TRBD1. Looked up from germline, CDR1 is KGHSH and CDR2 is LQKENI. This CDR3 region has 13 residues. V trimming: 6 bases; J trimming: 7 bases; junction bases outside the gene matches: 7. The CDR3 coding sequence is TGTGCCAGCTCCCTGCCAGGGGGCAATGAAGCTTTCTTT. Its protein product is CASSLPGGNEAFF.

The chain employs TRBV9 and TRBJ1-2; 7 nucleotides agree with TRBD1. The CDR3 is made up of 13 amino acids. CDR1 and CDR2 (germline): SGDLS, YYNGEE. J was trimmed by 4 bases and V by 3 bases; bases with no gene match: 3. DNA of the CDR3: TGTGCCAGCAGCGCCCGGGACAGCTATGGCTACACCTTC. Amino acids: CASSARDSYGYTF.

The J gene is TRBJ1-2, the V gene TRBV7-9; D not resolved. CDR3 length equals 14 residues. Trimming shortened V by 1 base and J by 2 bases, and 8 bases separated the two germline ends. Germline assignment: CDR1 SEHNR and CDR2 FQNEAQ (reference sequence). The chain's CDR3 is CASSLGGENYGYTF. CDR3 nucleotides: TGTGCCAGCAGCTTAGGAGGAGAGAACTATGGCTACACCTTC.

V and J are TRBV18 and TRBJ1-4; TRBD1 matches at 7 bases. CDR1 and CDR2 (germline): KGHSH, LQKENI. This CDR3 has 15 amino acids. Trimming at V came to 0 bases and at J to 7 bases, leaving 5 bases not matched to a gene. CDR3 nucleotide sequence: TGTGCCAGCTCACCACCCGGGACAGAGGGTGAAAAACTGTTTTTT. Translation gives CASSPPGTEGEKLFF.

This chain connects TRBV19 to TRBJ1-6; a possible D gene is TRBD1 (5 bases). Per germline, CDR1 LNHDA and CDR2 SQIVND (reference sequence). V lost 5 bases, J lost 4 bases, and 30 bases lay in between. This CDR3 contains 21 residues. The CDR3 sequence is CASSPGGGVLITSLYNSPLHF. CDR3 bases: TGTGCCAGTAGTCCGGGGGGGGGAGTTCTGATAACCTCTCTATATAATTCACCCCTCCACTTT.

The chain recombines TRBV19 with TRBJ1-5, with TRBD1 as a possible D gene (6 bases). The CDR3 loop spans 15 amino acids. V was clipped by 3 bases and J by 6 bases, with 15 bases between them. Germline values: CDR1 LNHDA, CDR2 SQIVND (reference sequence). The CDR3 reads CASSINREPSQPQHF. The CDR3 coding sequence is TGTGCCAGTAGTATTAACAGGGAGCCAAGTCAGCCCCAGCATTTT.